The T cell receptor (beta chain) described here comes from a study of T cell changes during pregnancy in multiple sclerosis. This clone occurred once. The data were produced by immunoSEQ multiplex PCR, yet TCRdb's version contains in-frame clones alone and is incomplete. The sample holds approximately 88,000 clones, 94% seen once. The TCR sequence derives from a female donor with multiple sclerosis, enrolled in a pregnancy study. Sequencing was performed on peripheral blood, taken in the third trimester of pregnancy.

The CDR3 spells CASSLTGANTEAFF. The CDR3 DNA sequence: TGTGCCAGCAGTTTAACAGGGGCAAACACTGAAGCTTTCTTT. The gene calls are TRBV28 and TRBJ1-1, with 7 nucleotides matching TRBD1. CDR1 and CDR2 from the germline V gene are MDHEN and SYDVKM. This CDR3 contains 14 residues. The ends lost 2 bases at V and 2 bases at J; junction bases unmatched: 2.